Detailed here is one T cell receptor beta chain. The data derive from a study of OX40 agonist ivuxolimab in advanced cancers. The method was immunoSEQ multiplex PCR; TCRdb's version includes in-frame clones alone and lacks a portion of them. The sample holds roughly 58,000 clones, 93% seen once. The CDR3 has 18 amino acids. CDR1 and CDR2 from the germline V gene are MDHEN and SYDVKM. The V and J ends lost 3 bases and 2 bases, in that order; junction bases with no gene match: 11. The source material was CD4+ or CD8+ T cells sorted from blood, sampled in a trial of the OX40 agonist ivuxolimab. The TCR was taken from an adult with an advanced solid tumor such as melanoma, head and neck, liver or kidney cancer. V is TRBV28 and J is TRBJ2-1, with 9 bases aligning to TRBD1. The CDR3 DNA follows: TGTGCCAGCAGTTTGGGGACAGGGACGTCGAGGGCCTACAATGAGCAGTTCTTC. It codes for CASSLGTGTSRAYNEQFF. Supplemented by reference TRBV28 and TRBJ2-1, the full variable domain reads DVKVTQSSRYLVKRTGEKVFLECVQDMDHENMFWYRQDPGLGLRLIYFSYDVKMKEKGDIPEGYSVSREKKERFSLILESASTNQTSMYLCASSLGTGTSRAYNEQFFGPGTRLTVL.